The 16 T cell receptor beta chains presented below share a single source sample, sequenced in a study of blood T cell repertoires in COVID-19 (dated by TCRdb to between 2020 and 2021). Library preparation used the immunoSEQ multiplex PCR assay. TCRdb took this table from immuneACCESS and kept in-frame rearrangements with V and J called. Such tables lack part of the clones; where checked against another copy, unresolved V genes explain under half of the gap, and the rest is unexplained. This sample gives around 20,000 clones in total; approximately 88% of them show up just once. The ten largest clones represent around 3.2% of the sample. The specimen sequenced was peripheral blood. These receptors originate from a middle-aged man with acute or convalescent COVID-19.

The chain is built from TRBV5-4 and TRBJ2-7, with a tentative D call TRBD2 (6 bases). Germline V lookup: CDR1 SGHNT, CDR2 YYREEE (reference sequence). Trimming stripped 4 bases from V and 4 bases from J, with 15 bases between. CDR3 length equals 14 residues. The CDR3 sequence: CASSAGGAGYEQYF. In DNA form, the CDR3 reads TGTGCCAGCAGCGCCGGCGGGGCCGGATACGAGCAGTACTTC.

This clone was counted a single time. The chain employs TRBV18 and TRBJ1-5; 8 nucleotides align to TRBD1. The V segment lost 6 bases and the J segment 5 bases; nucleotides outside the gene matches: 6. This CDR3 has 14 amino acids. The germline V gene has CDR1 KGHSH and CDR2 LQKENI. The CDR3 region is CASSLGTGDQPQHF. In nucleotides, the CDR3 is TGTGCCAGCTCCCTAGGGACAGGTGATCAGCCCCAGCATTTT. The full variable domain, in which reference TRBV18 and TRBJ1-5 provide the parts outside the CDR3, is NAGVMQNPRHLVRRRGQEARLRCSPMKGHSHVYWYRQLPEEGLKFMVYLQKENIIDESGMPKERFSAEFPKEGPSILRIQQVVRGDSAAYFCASSLGTGDQPQHFGDGTRLSIL.

V usage is TRBV2 and J usage is TRBJ1-2; tentative D call: TRBD1 (5 bases). CDR3 length: 13 residues. Trimming took off 8 bases at V and 4 bases at J, with 14 bases between the two ends. Germline V lookup: CDR1 SNHLY, CDR2 FYNNEI. The CDR3 DNA reads as TGTGCCAGCCGAACCAGGGCCGGCTATGGCTACACCTTC. This translates into CASRTRAGYGYTF.

In this sample, this clone turned up once. V usage is TRBV6-2 or TRBV6-3 and J usage is TRBJ2-1; TRBD1 aligns across 7 bases. The CDR3 has 13 residues. The ends lost 6 bases at V and 12 bases at J; junction bases unmatched: 11. CDR1 MNHEY and CDR2 SVGEGT come from the germline V gene. This chain's CDR3 is CASSRGQAQGQFF. The CDR3 nucleotides are TGTGCCAGCAGCCGCGGACAGGCACAAGGGCAGTTCTTC.

The chain combines TRBV19 with TRBJ1-5, with 7 bases lining up with TRBD1. The CDR3 consists of 15 residues. CDR1 LNHDA and CDR2 SQIVND come from the germline V gene (reference sequence). V shed 3 bases and J 2 bases; nucleotides not matched to a gene: 4. The CDR3 bases are TGTGCCAGTAGTATGCCCGGACAGGGCAATCAGCCCCAGCATTTT. Its protein is CASSMPGQGNQPQHF.

The rearrangement joins TRBV6-5 to TRBJ1-2; D gene ambiguous. With 0 bases removed from V and 4 bases from J, the gap between germline ends came to 12 bases. Germline assignment: CDR1 MNHEY and CDR2 SVGAGI. CDR3 length equals 15 residues. CDR3 in amino acids: CASSYSEAGGYGYTF. The CDR3 region has the DNA TGTGCCAGCAGTTACTCGGAGGCGGGCGGCTATGGCTACACCTTC.

This clone is judged medium-sized (0.01 to 0.1%). This chain links TRBV6-2 or TRBV6-3 with TRBJ1-5; 10 bases map to TRBD1. V shed 5 bases, J shed 4 bases, and the junction held 5 bases outside the gene matches. The CDR3 is made up of 15 amino acids. Germline V gene lookup returns CDR1 MNHEY and CDR2 SVGEGT. DNA for the CDR3: TGTGCCAGCAGTAAAGGACAGGGGGGAAATCAGCCCCAGCATTTT. This codes for CASSKGQGGNQPQHF.

J is TRBJ1-5 and V is TRBV19; tentative D call: TRBD1 (5 bases). There are 16 residues in the CDR3. V gave up 5 bases and J gave up 6 bases, with 20 bases separating them. CDR1 is LNHDA and CDR2 is SQIVND in the germline V gene (reference sequence). The DNA of the CDR3 is TGTGCCAGTAGTGCTAAAGCCCCCGGGGGGGGTCAGCCCCAGCATTTT. Its translation: CASSAKAPGGGQPQHF. The complete variable domain, with remaining parts taken from reference TRBV19 and TRBJ1-5, reads DGGITQSPKYLFRKEGQNVTLSCEQNLNHDAMYWYRQDPGQGLRLIYYSQIVNDFQKGDIAEGYSVSREKKESFPLTVTSAQKNPTAFYLCASSAKAPGGGQPQHFGDGTRLSIL.

The count of this clone is one. The chain couples TRBV6-5 to TRBJ2-5; D is uncertain. The CDR3 runs 14 residues. The ends were cut back, 5 bases at V and 3 bases at J, with 13 bases in the middle. Germline-derived CDR1 and CDR2 are MNHEY and SVGAGI. Written as DNA, the CDR3 is TGTGCCAGCAGTCTGCCGGATAGCAAAGAGACCCAGTACTTC. Protein sequence: CASSLPDSKETQYF.

V gene TRBV2 combines with J gene TRBJ1-5; 7 positions match TRBD1. CDR3 size: 15 residues. V trimming: 6 bases; J trimming: 5 bases; junction bases outside the gene matches: 10. Germline-derived CDR1 and CDR2 are SNHLY and FYNNEI. CDR3 sequence (DNA): TGTGCCAGCAGCCCTATGACCGGGACAGATCAGCCCCAGCATTTT. This sequence encodes CASSPMTGTDQPQHF.

This chain uses TRBV30 with TRBJ1-6; the D gene is possibly TRBD1 (6 bases). Trimming shortened V by 5 bases and J by 7 bases, and 12 bases separated the two germline ends. CDR1 GTSNPN and CDR2 SVGIG come from the germline V gene (reference sequence). The CDR3 runs to 13 residues. CDR3 residues: CAWQQGTNSPLHF. In nucleotides, the CDR3 is TGTGCCTGGCAACAGGGAACCAATTCACCCCTCCACTTT.

The V gene is TRBV5-4, the J gene TRBJ1-1; tentatively, D is TRBD1 (5 bases). Germline V gene lookup returns CDR1 SGHNT and CDR2 YYREEE (reference sequence). The CDR3 is made up of 15 amino acids. With 5 bases removed from V and 2 bases from J, the gap between germline ends came to 16 bases. The CDR3 nucleotides read TGTGCCAGCAGGGGGCAAGGGGTAAGAAACACTGAAGCTTTCTTT. It encodes CASRGQGVRNTEAFF.

The rearrangement links TRBV5-1 to TRBJ1-3; unclear D gene. The CDR3 is 13 residues long. CDR1 is SGHRS and CDR2 is YFSETQ in the germline V gene. Deletions cut 4 bases from V and 4 bases from J, with 9 bases between. In nucleotides, the CDR3 is TGCGCCAGCAGCGGAGCAGTCGGAAACACCATATATTTT. This gives the protein CASSGAVGNTIYF.

In this sample, this clone turned up a few times. The chain is built from TRBV6-1 and TRBJ1-1, with D maybe TRBD1 (6 bases). Germline assignment: CDR1 MNHNS and CDR2 SASEGT. The ends were cut back, 2 bases at V and 10 bases at J, with 14 bases in the middle. The CDR3 is 13 residues long. The CDR3 DNA reads as TGTGCCAGCAGTGAAACGGAACAGGGTAGAGCTTTCTTT. Residues: CASSETEQGRAFF.

J is TRBJ1-5 and V is TRBV11-3, with 9 bases matching TRBD1. V was clipped by 6 bases and J by 4 bases; unmatched bases: 7. Per the germline V gene, CDR1 is SGHNT and CDR2 is YENEEA. The CDR3 totals 15 residues. For the CDR3, the DNA is TGTGCCAGCAGTTCCGGGACAGGGCAGAATCAGCCCCAGCATTTT. Amino acid sequence: CASSSGTGQNQPQHF.

V gene TRBV19 combines with J gene TRBJ2-2, with 7 positions matching TRBD1. J gave up 5 bases and V 9 bases, and 21 bases lay outside the gene matches. CDR1 and CDR2 (germline): LNHDA, SQIVND (reference sequence). The length of the CDR3 is 18 residues. CDR3 coding DNA: TGTGCCAGCCGAACACTAACCCCCAGGGGGTCTGGGACCGGGGAGCTGTTTTTT. Its protein is CASRTLTPRGSGTGELFF.